This TCR beta chain was retrieved from a study of shared clonotypes between healthy human individuals. Whole-study context: There were three CD4 naive, three CD4 memory, two CD8 naive and one CD8 memory plates per donor.

The study enrolled healthy HIV-negative adults without recent acute infections or vaccinations as donors. Profiled with immunoSEQ multiplex PCR; TCRdb holds only in-frame clones, not every one. The sample contains over 300,000 clones, over 75% of which appear only once. Findings and caveats of the study: A generally larger estimated richness was seen in naive subsets than in memory subsets.

About this clone: As yet, its antigen is unknown.

There are 15 residues in the CDR3. Germline values: CDR1 SNHLY, CDR2 FYNNEI. V lost 8 bases to trimming and J lost 0 bases, with 14 bases between them. The sample taken for sequencing was memory CD8+ T cells sorted from blood. Regarding subset: CD45RO+ cells pooled with CCR7-negative TemRA cells. The receptor was isolated from a man aged 18 to 35 in good health. The chain combines TRBV2 with TRBJ2-1, with D possibly called TRBD1 or TRBD2 (5 bases each). The DNA for the CDR3 is TGTGCCAGCCGCCCCGGGGCCTCCTCCTACAATGAGCAGTTCTTC. The encoded protein is CASRPGASSYNEQFF.